This entry features one TCR beta chain sequence. The entry originates in a study of blood T cells in healthy people across ages. Donors each provided 8 to 10 milliliters of peripheral blood. PCR was performed a second time for roughly 7 to 12 cycles using a sample-barcoded 5' primer and a J-beta primer mix. In TCRdb, the 5' RACE reads were re-called with MiXCR into one record per CDR3 protein. The table lists hundreds of thousands of distinct CDR3 sequences, about 51% of them singletons, with about 13% in the top ten. Germline CDR1 reads MNHEY; CDR2 reads SVGAGI. This CDR3 has 16 amino acids. The V gene lost 6 bases and the J gene lost 0 bases, with 17 bases spanning the gap.

Sample: blood. The TCR sequence derives from a woman of 80 years or more in good health. The V call is TRBV6-5, the J call TRBJ1-1; D perhaps matches TRBD1 (6 bases). In DNA, the CDR3 is TGTGCCAGCAGCTGGGGGCTTGGACGTCTGAACACTGAAGCTTTCTTT. It specifies CASSWGLGRLNTEAFF.